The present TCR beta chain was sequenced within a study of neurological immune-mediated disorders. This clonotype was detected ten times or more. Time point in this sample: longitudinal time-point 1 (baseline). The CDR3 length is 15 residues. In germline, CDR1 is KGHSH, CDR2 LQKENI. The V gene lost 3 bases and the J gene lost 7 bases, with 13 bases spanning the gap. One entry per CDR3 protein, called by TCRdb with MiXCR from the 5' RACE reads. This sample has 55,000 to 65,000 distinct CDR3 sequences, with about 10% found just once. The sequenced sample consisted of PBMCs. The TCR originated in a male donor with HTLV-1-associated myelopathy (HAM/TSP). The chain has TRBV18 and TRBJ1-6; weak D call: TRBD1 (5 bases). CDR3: CASSPGQRENSPLHF. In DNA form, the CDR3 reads TGTGCCAGCTCACCTGGACAAAGGGAAAATTCACCCCTCCACTTT.